These 31 T cell receptor beta chains were sequenced from one sample in a study of blood T cell repertoires in COVID-19. The data were produced by immunoSEQ multiplex PCR, yet TCRdb's version contains in-frame clones alone and is incomplete. The table records roughly 120,000 clones, around 80% of them present only once. The sequencing input was peripheral blood. The receptor source for this set is a woman at least 80 years old with active or convalescent COVID-19.

This clone has just one count. The chain has TRBV6-2 or TRBV6-3 and TRBJ1-1; no firm D call. The V gene's germline CDR1 is MNHEY and CDR2 SVGEGT. The V and J ends lost 2 bases and 1 base respectively, with 5 bases between them. There are 13 residues in the CDR3. CDR3 DNA: TGTGCCAGCAGTTACGGGAGGAACACTGAAGCTTTCTTT. Translated: CASSYGRNTEAFF.

For the CDR3, the DNA is TGTGCCAGCAGTTTCCGGACTAGCGGAGGTTACAATGAGCAGTTCTTC. It encodes CASSFRTSGGYNEQFF. J is TRBJ2-1 and V is TRBV28; TRBD2 matches 10 bases. CDR3 length: 16 residues. CDR1 and CDR2 from the germline V gene are MDHEN and SYDVKM. The ends lost 3 bases at V and 4 bases at J; junction bases unmatched: 6.

This chain links TRBV28 with TRBJ1-1; D is perhaps TRBD1 (5 bases). Germline V gene sequence: CDR1 MDHEN, CDR2 SYDVKM. This CDR3 has 13 amino acids. V gave up 5 bases and J gave up 0 bases, with 7 bases separating them. Here the CDR3 reads CASSLTVNTEAFF. CDR3 bases: TGTGCCAGCAGTCTGACAGTGAACACTGAAGCTTTCTTT. Based on the CDR3 plus reference TRBV28 and TRBJ1-1, the full variable domain is DVKVTQSSRYLVKRTGEKVFLECVQDMDHENMFWYRQDPGLGLRLIYFSYDVKMKEKGDIPEGYSVSREKKERFSLILESASTNQTSMYLCASSLTVNTEAFFGQGTRLTVV.

In DNA, the CDR3 is TGTGCCAGCAGCTTAGATGTGACAGCTTCACCCCTCCACTTT. Its protein is CASSLDVTASPLHF. This chain joins TRBV11-2 and TRBJ1-6, with D possibly being TRBD1 (5 bases). Germline V gene data show CDR1 as SGHAT and CDR2 as FQNNGV. The CDR3 has 14 residues. The V end was cut by 0 bases, the J end by 9 bases, with 9 bases between.

J is TRBJ2-1 and V is TRBV4-1; possible D gene TRBD2, 6 bases. The V and J ends lost 0 bases and 3 bases respectively, with 15 bases between them. The germline V gene has CDR1 MGHRA and CDR2 YSYEKL. The length of the CDR3 is 17 residues. The CDR3 nucleotides read TGCGCCAGCAGCCAAGAGGGAGGCTCTTTCCTCTACAATGAGCAGTTCTTC. It encodes CASSQEGGSFLYNEQFF.

V usage is TRBV6-1 and J usage is TRBJ2-4, with TRBD2 matching 8 bases. V trimming: 2 bases; J trimming: 0 bases; junction bases outside the gene matches: 6. The V gene's germline CDR1 is MNHNS and CDR2 SASEGT. This CDR3 has 17 amino acids. CDR3 sequence: CASSETGTRLAKNIQYF. The CDR3 nucleotides read TGTGCCAGCAGTGAAACCGGGACTAGACTAGCCAAAAACATTCAGTACTTC.

This chain links TRBV29-1 with TRBJ2-4; the D is unclear. CDR3 length: 12 amino acids. V was shortened by 0 bases and J by 13 bases, with 13 bases between the two germline ends. Germline CDR1 is SQVTM and CDR2 is ANQGSEA. The CDR3 sequence is CSVEDFNSNQYF. CDR3 in DNA: TGCAGCGTTGAAGATTTTAATAGTAACCAGTACTTC.

This chain links TRBV6-6 with TRBJ1-5, with 9 positions matching TRBD1. The CDR3 contains 14 residues. V was pared by 4 bases and J by 4 bases, with 2 bases of the junction left unmatched. Germline V gives CDR1 MNHNY, CDR2 SVGAGI (reference sequence). The CDR3 DNA reads TGTGCCAGCAGTTTAGGACAGGGGAATCAGCCCCAGCATTTT. It yields the protein CASSLGQGNQPQHF.

V is TRBV27 and J is TRBJ2-1; 8 bases fit TRBD1. The CDR3 length is 17 residues. Trimming removed 0 bases from V and 1 base from J; junction bases left unmatched: 5. Germline V CDR1 and CDR2: MNHEY, SMNVEV (reference sequence). For the CDR3, the DNA is TGTGCCAGCAGTTTATCCCAGGACAGGGTATCCTACAATGAGCAGTTCTTC. Its translation is CASSLSQDRVSYNEQFF.

The chain couples TRBV5-6 to TRBJ1-2; D might be TRBD1 (6 bases). V was cut by 1 base and J by 4 bases, with 14 bases left in between. Germline V CDR1 and CDR2: SGHDT, YYEEEE. The CDR3 totals 15 residues. This chain's CDR3 is CASSLYSLDSYGYTF. The DNA for the CDR3 is TGTGCCAGCAGCTTGTACTCATTGGACAGCTATGGCTACACCTTC.

The chain combines TRBV21-1 with TRBJ1-1; no DNA check was done on the table's D call, TRBD1. TRBV21-1 is termed a pseudogene. There are 15 residues in the CDR3. CDR3 sequence: CASSTGQGTNTEAFF. For the CDR3, the DNA is TGTGCCAGCAGCACGGGACAGGGAACGAACACTGAAGCTTTCTTT.

This chain uses TRBV18 with TRBJ2-7, with D perhaps matching TRBD1 (7 bases). This CDR3 has 15 amino acids. Trimming cost V 3 bases and J 0 bases, with 12 bases left between them. Germline CDR1 reads KGHSH; CDR2 reads LQKENI. CDR3 sequence reads: CASSPSGGSSYEQYF. The CDR3 DNA reads as TGTGCCAGCTCACCCTCAGGGGGGAGCTCCTACGAGCAGTACTTC.

The chain is built from TRBV5-1 and TRBJ2-5; 9 bases map to TRBD2. The CDR3 consists of 15 residues. CDR1 is SGHRS and CDR2 is YFSETQ in the germline V gene. Trimming at V came to 4 bases and at J to 3 bases, leaving 7 bases not matched to a gene. The CDR3: CASSTGTSSKETQYF. The DNA for the CDR3 is TGCGCCAGCAGCACAGGGACTAGCAGTAAAGAGACCCAGTACTTC. Supplemented by reference TRBV5-1 and TRBJ2-5, the full variable domain reads KAGVTQTPRYLIKTRGQQVTLSCSPISGHRSVSWYQQTPGQGLQFLFEYFSETQRNKGNFPGRFSGRQFSNSRSEMNVSTLELGDSALYLCASSTGTSSKETQYFGPGTRLLVL.

This chain uses TRBV11-1 with TRBJ2-2; tentatively, D is TRBD1 (6 bases). This CDR3 is 14 amino acids long. The V end was cut by 4 bases, the J end by 1 base, with 7 bases between. Germline V gives CDR1 SGHAT, CDR2 FQDESV (reference sequence). CDR3 region: CASSSGQNTGELFF. The CDR3 DNA is TGTGCCAGCAGCTCGGGACAGAACACCGGGGAGCTGTTTTTT.

This clone was counted between two and nine times. The V call is TRBV14, the J call TRBJ2-7, with D perhaps TRBD2 (5 bases). The CDR3 runs to 14 residues. Germline V gene sequence: CDR1 SGHDN, CDR2 FVKESK. V gave up 0 bases and J gave up 3 bases, with 9 bases separating them. The CDR3, as DNA: TGTGCCAGCAGCCAAGACTTAGCGAGCTACGAGCAGTACTTC. Its translation: CASSQDLASYEQYF.

The chain is built from TRBV7-9 and TRBJ1-1; D is uncertain. The germline CDR1 and CDR2 sequences are SEHNR and FQNEAQ (reference sequence). Trimming stripped 4 bases from V and 5 bases from J, with 17 bases between. This CDR3 region has 15 residues. The CDR3 DNA reads as TGTGCCAGCAGCTCCCGGGAAGTAAGGAAGACTGAAGCTTTCTTT. Translating gives CASSSREVRKTEAFF.

The V call is TRBV29-1, the J call TRBJ2-5; possibly TRBD1 for D (6 bases). With 7 bases removed from V and 2 bases from J, the gap between germline ends came to 14 bases. Per the germline V gene, CDR1 is SQVTM and CDR2 is ANQGSEA. This CDR3 has 13 amino acids. The CDR3 region has the DNA TGCAGCGCAGGTCCAGGGGCACAAGAGACCCAGTACTTC. This translates into CSAGPGAQETQYF.

This sequence joins TRBV27 and TRBJ2-5; D may be TRBD2 (6 bases). The CDR3 spans 14 residues. V was shortened by 7 bases and J by 2 bases, with 14 bases between the two germline ends. The germline gives CDR1 MNHEY, CDR2 SMNVEV (reference sequence). The CDR3: CASKTRRGQETQYF. CDR3 DNA: TGTGCCAGCAAAACACGGCGGGGACAAGAGACCCAGTACTTC.

This clone was seen a handful of times. At one boundary the junction diverges from the germline segment, which might be a read error. The chain recombines TRBV3-1 (or the pseudogene TRBV3-2) with TRBJ1-1; D gene ambiguous. Germline assignment: CDR1 LGHDT and CDR2 YNNKEL (reference sequence). The CDR3 has 15 residues. The CDR3, as DNA: TGTGCCAGCAGACAAGAATCAGGCGTCAACACTGAAGCTTTCTTT. This encodes CASRQESGVNTEAFF.

This chain links TRBV28 with TRBJ1-1, with D tentatively TRBD1 (6 bases). The V end lost 5 bases, the J end lost 1 base, and 14 bases lay between the germline ends. Per the germline V gene, CDR1 is MDHEN and CDR2 is SYDVKM. The CDR3 spans 15 residues. The CDR3 protein is CASSPEGGWNTEAFF. CDR3 sequence (DNA): TGTGCCAGCAGTCCAGAAGGGGGTTGGAACACTGAAGCTTTCTTT.

The chain is built from TRBV20-1 and TRBJ1-3; D remains ambiguous. CDR3 length: 11 amino acids. The germline CDR1 and CDR2 sequences are DFQATT and SNEGSKA (reference sequence). V was shortened by 2 bases and J by 4 bases, with 3 bases between the two germline ends. CDR3 DNA: TGCAGTGCTAGACAGGGAAACACCATATATTTT. Translated: CSARQGNTIYF.

The chain carries TRBV28 and TRBJ1-5, with TRBD1 matching over 8 bases. After removal of 0 bases from V and 3 bases from J, the junction contained 10 bases not matched to a gene. The CDR3 sequence is 18 residues long. Germline V lookup: CDR1 MDHEN, CDR2 SYDVKM. The CDR3 loop reads CASSLWRDRFFSNQPQHF. The CDR3 nucleotides are TGTGCCAGCAGTTTATGGCGGGACAGGTTTTTTTCCAATCAGCCCCAGCATTTT. Combining the CDR3 with reference TRBV28 and TRBJ1-5 gives the whole variable domain DVKVTQSSRYLVKRTGEKVFLECVQDMDHENMFWYRQDPGLGLRLIYFSYDVKMKEKGDIPEGYSVSREKKERFSLILESASTNQTSMYLCASSLWRDRFFSNQPQHFGDGTRLSIL.

This clone was counted between two and nine times. The V and J genes are TRBV6-5 and TRBJ1-5; maybe TRBD1 (6 bases). The CDR3 spans 15 residues. V was clipped by 1 base and J by 0 bases, with 7 bases between them. CDR1 and CDR2 (germline): MNHEY, SVGAGI. The CDR3 DNA sequence: TGTGCCAGCAGTTACTACAGGGATAGCAATCAGCCCCAGCATTTT. It specifies CASSYYRDSNQPQHF.

In regard to this clone: The same CDR3 is also encoded by other DNA sequences in this sample. The chain has TRBV28 and TRBJ1-2; D unclear. The CDR3 runs to 13 residues. Germline V gives CDR1 MDHEN, CDR2 SYDVKM. V was clipped by 3 bases and J by 3 bases, with 8 bases between them. The CDR3: CASSFRSYYGYTF. Here the CDR3 DNA reads TGTGCCAGCAGTTTCCGAAGCTACTATGGCTACACCTTC.

The genes are TRBV10-3 and TRBJ1-5; D possibly corresponds to TRBD1 (6 bases). The V and J ends lost 6 bases and 2 bases respectively, with 14 bases between them. The CDR3 covers 15 residues. Germline V CDR1 and CDR2: ENHRY, SYGVKD. For the CDR3, the DNA is TGTGCCATCAGCCTTGAGGGGGGGGGCAATCAGCCCCAGCATTTT. Protein product: CAISLEGGGNQPQHF.

The chain uses TRBV24-1 and TRBJ2-1; 11 nucleotides align to TRBD2. The germline V gene has CDR1 KGHDR and CDR2 SFDVKD. This CDR3 spans 18 amino acids. J lost 0 bases, V lost 4 bases, and 7 bases had no gene match. The CDR3 reads CATSETSGAFSSYNEQFF. Written as DNA, the CDR3 is TGTGCCACCAGTGAGACTAGCGGGGCCTTTAGCTCCTACAATGAGCAGTTCTTC.

The V call is TRBV7-9, the J call TRBJ2-7, with 7 bases that match TRBD1. The germline V gene encodes CDR1 SEHNR and CDR2 FQNEAQ (reference sequence). The J segment lost 2 bases and the V segment lost 5 bases, leaving 6 bases of the junction unmatched. The CDR3 runs to 14 residues. CDR3 protein: CASSPRQGPYEQYF. The CDR3 coding sequence is TGTGCCAGCAGCCCCCGACAGGGCCCCTACGAGCAGTACTTC.

In this sample, this clone turned up once. The chain recombines TRBV28 with TRBJ2-7; 7 bases line up with TRBD1. This CDR3 has 15 residues. Germline V gene data show CDR1 as MDHEN and CDR2 as SYDVKM. The junction had 14 bases not matched to a gene; V was cut back by 6 bases and J by 6 bases. The CDR3 here is CASRPGDRTRGEQYF. CDR3 nucleotides: TGTGCCAGCAGGCCTGGGGACAGAACACGCGGCGAGCAGTACTTC.

The chain combines TRBV21-1 with TRBJ2-3; the D segment call TRBD2 is taken from the table without a DNA check. TRBV21-1 is listed as a pseudogene. CDR3 size: 14 residues. CDR3 DNA: TGTGCCAGCAGCAGGGGACTAGCCTCAGATACGCAGTATTTT. Its translation is CASSRGLASDTQYF.

V is TRBV10-3 and J is TRBJ2-2; 12 bases are a match to TRBD2. Trimming removed 9 bases from V and 6 bases from J; junction bases left unmatched: 14. Germline assignment: CDR1 ENHRY and CDR2 SYGVKD. This CDR3 comprises 17 residues. The CDR3 DNA follows: TGTGCCATATCAAACGGACTAGCGGGACAAGGCCCCGGGGAGCTGTTTTTT. Protein: CAISNGLAGQGPGELFF.

A few counts support this clone. V gene TRBV6-5 combines with J gene TRBJ2-5, with TRBD1 matching over 7 bases. Germline V CDR1 and CDR2: MNHEY, SVGAGI. This CDR3 is 14 amino acids long. V shed 6 bases and J 2 bases; nucleotides not matched to a gene: 6. The CDR3 DNA follows: TGTGCCAGCAGGCCCGGGACAGTTCAAGAGACCCAGTACTTC. It translates to CASRPGTVQETQYF.